This is a list of T cell receptor beta chains from one sample in a study of T cell responses to AZD1222 COVID-19 vaccine. Profiling relied on immunoSEQ multiplex PCR, and the TCRdb table lists in-frame clones only, not all of them. The sample has about 160,000 clones; roughly nine tenths are singletons. The sample in question was peripheral blood, obtained 28 days after the second AZD1222 dose. The origin of the receptors is an adult who received the AZD1222 COVID-19 vaccine. The CDR3 runs from the conserved cysteine through the conserved F or W. The D gene is left open where the match is weak. Only some rows state a clone size, as once, few, many or a class for expanded clones.

>TRBV7-6|-|-|TRBJ2-6
TGTGCCAGCAGCCACAGCAACGTCCTGACTTTC
CASSHSNVLTF
>TRBV30|-|-|TRBJ1-6
TGTGCCTGGAGTAATGACCCCGGGCTATATTCACCCCTCCACTTT
CAWSNDPGLYSPLHF
>TRBV2|TRBD2|-|TRBJ2-5
TGTGCCAGCACCCCCGAGGTAGCGGGAGAAGAGACCCAGTACTTC
CASTPEVAGEETQYF
>TRBV7-3|TRBD2|-|TRBJ2-1
TGTGCCAGCAGCTTAGTGGGGACTAGCGGGAGGGCCTCGGAAAATGAGCAGTTCTTC
CASSLVGTSGRASENEQFF
>TRBV7-8|-|-|TRBJ1-5
TGTGCCAGCAGCCGCAGGGTGGGTGACAATCAGCCCCAGCATTTT
CASSRRVGDNQPQHF
>TRBV7-8|-|-|TRBJ2-7
TGTGCCAGCAGCCCTCTGGGGGTGTACGAGCAGTACTTC
CASSPLGVYEQYF
>TRBV24-1|TRBD2|-|TRBJ2-2
TGTGCCACCAGTGGCGGACTAGCGGGAGCGAACGGGGAGCTGTTTTTT
CATSGGLAGANGELFF
>TRBV19|-|-|TRBJ1-1
TGTGCCAGTAGTATAGGGGTTTATGAAGCTTTCTTT
CASSIGVYEAFF
>TRBV27|-|-|TRBJ2-7
TGTGCCAGCAGTCCGTTCAGCGGGTCCTCCTACGAGCAGTACTTC
CASSPFSGSSYEQYF
>TRBV27|-|-|TRBJ2-7
TGTGCCAGCAGTTTCCGGGCCTACAGGGCGTACGAGCAGTACTTC
CASSFRAYRAYEQYF
>TRBV4-2|-|-|TRBJ2-7
TGTGCCAGCAGCCATGAAGGACACCCCCGTTGGGAGCAGTACTTC
CASSHEGHPRWEQYF
>TRBV19|-|-|TRBJ1-1
TGTGCCAGTAGTAAGTTTGAGGGTAACACTGAAGCTTTCTTT
CASSKFEGNTEAFF
>TRBV10-3|-|-|TRBJ2-7
TGTGCCATCAGTGGCCTCAAGGGGGACGAGCAGTACTTC
CAISGLKGDEQYF
>TRBV19|TRBD1|-|TRBJ1-5
TGTGCCAGTAGCAAGGACAGGGGAAGCAATCAGCCCCAGCATTTT
CASSKDRGSNQPQHF
>TRBV19|TRBD1|-|TRBJ2-5
TGTGCCAGTAGGAAGACAGGGGGCGCCGGAGAGACCCAGTACTTC
CASRKTGGAGETQYF
>TRBV28|TRBD1|-|TRBJ1-2
TGTGCCAGCCTACCGGGACAGGGATCTAACTATGGCTACACCTTC
CASLPGQGSNYGYTF
>TRBV7-9|-|few|TRBJ1-5
TGTGCCAGCAGCTTAGCAGCCTATCAGCCCCAGCATTTT
CASSLAAYQPQHF
>TRBV29-1|-|-|TRBJ1-2
TGCAGCGTTGACTCCGGTGGGTATGGCTACACCTTC
CSVDSGGYGYTF
>TRBV3-1/TRBV3-2|TRBD2|-|TRBJ2-7
TGTGCCAGCAGCCAAGGGACCGGGACTAGTTACTACGAGCAGTACTTC
CASSQGTGTSYYEQYF
>TRBV12-3/TRBV12-4|TRBD1|-|TRBJ2-5
TGTGCCAGCAGACGGACAGGGGGCGAGACCCAGTACTTC
CASRRTGGETQYF
>TRBV24-1|TRBD2|-|TRBJ2-3
TGTGCCACCAGAGGAGCGGGAGGGTCCCGCACAGATACGCAGTATTTT
CATRGAGGSRTDTQYF
>TRBV2|-|-|TRBJ2-1
TGTGCCAGCACTCCCGGTAGGTCGCTACGTCATGAGCAGTTCTTC
CASTPGRSLRHEQFF
>TRBV25-1|-|-|TRBJ1-2
TGTGCCAGCAGTGAAGGGAATGACTATGGCTACACCTTC
CASSEGNDYGYTF
>TRBV4-3|-|-|TRBJ1-2
TGCGCCAGCAGCCGTGACTTCCAGGGAGGGGATGGCTACACCTTC
CASSRDFQGGDGYTF
>TRBV14|-|-|TRBJ2-2
TGTGCCAGCAGCCAATCGTTCAGCACCGGGGAGCTGTTTTTT
CASSQSFSTGELFF
>TRBV12-3/TRBV12-4|-|-|TRBJ1-2
TGTGCCAGCAGTTTGGGCAACTATGGCTACACCTTC
CASSLGNYGYTF
>TRBV19|-|-|TRBJ1-2
TGTGCCAGTAGCAAATCGAACTATGGCTACACCTTC
CASSKSNYGYTF
>TRBV5-1|TRBD2|-|TRBJ2-1
TGCGCCAGCAGCTTTCTAGCGGAAGTAAATGAGCAGTTCTTC
CASSFLAEVNEQFF
>TRBV19|-|-|TRBJ1-2
TGTGCCAGTAGTATTGGGAATTTAGGTGGCTACACCTTC
CASSIGNLGGYTF
>TRBV24-1|-|once|TRBJ2-1
TGTGCCACCAGTGATGCGTCGAGCTCCTACAATGAGCAGTTCTTC
CATSDASSSYNEQFF
>TRBV27|-|-|TRBJ2-7
TGTGCCAGCAGTTTCTCCCAACCCTACGAGCAGTACTTC
CASSFSQPYEQYF
>TRBV30|-|-|TRBJ2-5
TGTGCCTTCGTTGGCGGAGGGGACCACCAAGAGACCCAGTACTTC
CAFVGGGDHQETQYF
>TRBV5-5|TRBD1|-|TRBJ2-3
TGTGCCAGCAGCCCCATCTCCCCACAGGGGGCTCTGGCAGATACGCAGTATTTT
CASSPISPQGALADTQYF
>TRBV24-1|TRBD1|-|TRBJ1-5
TGTGCCACCAGCACGGGACAGGGGGACCAGCCCCAGCATTTT
CATSTGQGDQPQHF
>TRBV7-2|-|once|TRBJ2-2
TGTGCCAGCAGCCCAGACCTAGACACCGGGGAGCTGTTTTTT
CASSPDLDTGELFF
>TRBV30|TRBD2|-|TRBJ2-3
TGTGCCTGGACGGGAGCGGGAGGGCCTGCAGATACGCAGTATTTT
CAWTGAGGPADTQYF
>TRBV5-1|TRBD1|-|TRBJ2-2
TGCGCCAGCAGCTCCGGGACAGTGAACACCGGGGAGCTGTTTTTT
CASSSGTVNTGELFF
>TRBV2|-|-|TRBJ1-6
TGTGCCAGCAGTGAATCTCAGGGGCGCGTTAATTCACCCCTCCACTTT
CASSESQGRVNSPLHF
>TRBV6-5|-|once|TRBJ2-7
TGTGCCAGCAGTTACCGCTCATCCTCCTACGAGCAGTACTTC
CASSYRSSSYEQYF
>TRBV7-5|-|-|TRBJ1-1
TGTGCCAGAAGCTTAATTCCGGACAGCCCAATGAACACTGAAGCTTTCTTT
CARSLIPDSPMNTEAFF
>TRBV11-3|-|-|TRBJ2-2
TGTGCCAGCAGCCCCCGCACGGATGGGGAGCTGTTTTTT
CASSPRTDGELFF
>TRBV30|-|-|TRBJ1-2
TGTGCCTGCCTTAAACGGCGCCATGGCTACACCTTC
CACLKRRHGYTF
>TRBV5-4|TRBD1|-|TRBJ1-2
TGTGCCAGCAGCCCGGACAGGGCAAGGGGCTACACCTTC
CASSPDRARGYTF
>TRBV2|TRBD1|once|TRBJ1-5
TGTGCCAGCAGTCCTCAGGGGGATCAGCCCCAGCATTTT
CASSPQGDQPQHF
>TRBV5-1|-|-|TRBJ2-2
TGCGCCAGCAGCTTGCAACGCACCCGGGAGCTGTTTTTT
CASSLQRTRELFF
>TRBV29-1|TRBD2|-|TRBJ2-3
TGCAGCGTTGGTGGGACTAGCGGGGGCACAGATACGCAGTATTTT
CSVGGTSGGTDTQYF
>TRBV28|-|-|TRBJ1-5
TGTGCCAGCAGTTCGCGGACAGTAAGGTTCGATCAGCCCCAGCATTTT
CASSSRTVRFDQPQHF
>TRBV18|-|-|TRBJ1-2
TGTGCCAGCTCACCACGGCGGGAAGTCCAGTTGTATGGCTACACCTTC
CASSPRREVQLYGYTF
>TRBV30|-|-|TRBJ1-1
TGTGCCTGGAGTGTATTCGGAACGGCCAGGGGTGCGAACACTGAAGCTTTCTTT
CAWSVFGTARGANTEAFF